The 15 T cell receptor beta chains below all came from one sample that was sequenced in a study of shared clonotypes between healthy human individuals. Sequencing used immunoSEQ multiplex PCR; TCRdb keeps in-frame clones, though not all of them. The repertoire includes roughly 2,000,000 clones, 85% to 95% of them detected once, and 1% to 1.5% sits in the top ten. Terminally differentiated effector memory CD45RA+ cells were left out of the naive CD8 fraction, which was CD45RO-negative and positively selected for CCR7. Material: naive CD8+ T cells sorted from blood. All receptors come from a man aged 18 to 29 in good health.

The chain couples TRBV5-1 to TRBJ1-1; 9 positions match TRBD1. V shed 0 bases and J 6 bases; nucleotides not matched to a gene: 12. Germline assignment: CDR1 SGHRS and CDR2 YFSETQ. The CDR3 runs 17 residues. The CDR3 bases are TGCGCCAGCAGCTTGGAGACACCGGGACAGGGCGTCTCTGAAGCTTTCTTT. This encodes CASSLETPGQGVSEAFF.

The chain has TRBV4-3 and TRBJ2-5; the D call may be TRBD1 or TRBD2 (6 bases each). The CDR3 is 17 residues long. Germline values: CDR1 LGHNA, CDR2 YSLEER. Trimming cost V 3 bases and J 4 bases, with 21 bases left between them. The CDR3 protein is CASSQSPAGGEGETQYF. The CDR3 nucleotides read TGCGCCAGCAGCCAGTCTCCCGCCGGGGGCGAGGGAGAGACCCAGTACTTC.

The V call is TRBV30, the J call TRBJ2-1, with D perhaps matching TRBD1 (7 bases). Trimming removed 5 bases at V and 8 bases at J, with 16 bases between. Germline lookup yields CDR1 GTSNPN and CDR2 SVGIG (reference sequence). This CDR3 spans 13 amino acids. In nucleotides, the CDR3 is TGTGCCTGGTCGGAGGGGGCTAGCGATGAGCAGTTCTTC. Protein product: CAWSEGASDEQFF.

This rearrangement joins TRBV7-6 to TRBJ2-7, with 8 bases fitting TRBD2. V dropped 4 bases and J dropped 0; count of bases not matched to a gene: 5. CDR3 length: 15 amino acids. In germline, CDR1 is SGHVS, CDR2 FNYEAQ. CDR3 nucleotide sequence: TGTGCCAGCAGCTGGTTAGCGGGGAGCTCCTACGAGCAGTACTTC. It translates to CASSWLAGSSYEQYF.

This clone came up once. The gene calls are TRBV15 and TRBJ2-7; weak D call: TRBD1 (6 bases). The CDR3 totals 14 residues. Germline-derived CDR1 and CDR2 are LNHNV and YYDKDF (reference sequence). Trimming took off 5 bases at V and 4 bases at J, with 15 bases between the two ends. The chain's CDR3 is CATSQLYRAYEQYF. Here the CDR3 DNA reads TGTGCCACCAGCCAACTTTACAGGGCTTACGAGCAGTACTTC. The variable domain in full, with the rest retrieved from reference TRBV15 and TRBJ2-7, is DAMVIQNPRYQVTQFGKPVTLSCSQTLNHNVMYWYQQKSSQAPKLLFHYYDKDFNNEADTPDNFQSRRPNTSFCFLDIRSPGLGDTAMYLCATSQLYRAYEQYFGPGTRLTVT.

The chain combines TRBV28 with TRBJ1-4; no reliable D call. The CDR3 spans 13 residues. V lost 5 bases to trimming and J lost 7 bases, with 11 bases between them. Germline values: CDR1 MDHEN, CDR2 SYDVKM. CDR3 region: CASSLGRGEKLFF. The DNA for the CDR3 is TGTGCCAGCAGTCTCGGACGGGGTGAAAAACTGTTTTTT.

This clone was detected once. The genes are TRBV19 and TRBJ2-4; the D gene is possibly TRBD1 (7 bases). This CDR3 is 16 amino acids long. Germline values: CDR1 LNHDA, CDR2 SQIVND (reference sequence). The V end was cut by 3 bases, the J end by 5 bases, with 17 bases between. CDR3 region: CASSMAGGFGENIQYF. Written as DNA, the CDR3 is TGTGCCAGTAGTATGGCAGGGGGGTTTGGAGAAAACATTCAGTACTTC.

The chain is built from TRBV9 and TRBJ1-6, with D maybe TRBD1 (6 bases). The CDR3 has 14 residues. V was cut by 0 bases and J by 10 bases, with 11 bases left in between. Germline CDR1 is SGDLS and CDR2 is YYNGEE. CDR3 sequence (DNA): TGTGCCAGCAGCGTAGCCTCGCAGGGGTCACCCCTCCACTTT. This translates into CASSVASQGSPLHF.

In DNA form, the CDR3 reads TGTGCCAGCAGTTACGGACTAGCGGGAGGCGGCGATACGCAGTATTTT. The encoded protein is CASSYGLAGGGDTQYF. The chain is built from TRBV7-9 and TRBJ2-3; 14 bases map to TRBD2. Trimming took 6 bases from V and 6 from J; bases not matched to a gene: 8. CDR1 is SEHNR, CDR2 FQNEAQ, per germline (reference sequence). This CDR3 has 16 amino acids.

The chain combines TRBV9 with TRBJ1-6; 7 nucleotides match TRBD1. The CDR3 length is 14 residues. Looked up from germline, CDR1 is SGDLS and CDR2 is YYNGEE. Unmatched junction bases numbered 4, after V lost 4 bases and J lost 6 bases. The CDR3 DNA is TGTGCCAGCAGCCGGGGACAGTCTAATTCACCCCTCCACTTT. Translated: CASSRGQSNSPLHF.

This clone was seen a single time. The V call is TRBV2, the J call TRBJ2-1; the match to TRBD2 covers 10 bases. V dropped 6 bases and J dropped 1; count of bases not matched to a gene: 12. Germline assignment: CDR1 SNHLY and CDR2 FYNNEI. The CDR3 sequence is 18 residues long. The CDR3 sequence is CASSYSSIAGGSYNEQFF. CDR3 bases: TGTGCCAGCAGCTATTCCTCAATAGCGGGAGGTTCCTACAATGAGCAGTTCTTC.

The gene calls are TRBV10-3 and TRBJ2-1; 10 bases are a match to TRBD2. Germline-derived CDR1 and CDR2 are ENHRY and SYGVKD. With 11 bases clipped from V and 5 bases from J, the junction kept 12 bases outside the gene matches. The CDR3 is 15 residues long. CDR3 protein: CAGSPSGRLDNEQFF. CDR3 DNA: TGTGCCGGCAGTCCTAGCGGGAGACTGGACAATGAGCAGTTCTTC.

The chain employs TRBV29-1 and TRBJ2-7; 7 positions agree with TRBD1. V was pared by 2 bases and J by 6 bases, with 4 bases of the junction left unmatched. In germline, CDR1 is SQVTM, CDR2 ANQGSEA. This CDR3 is 12 amino acids long. The CDR3 reads CSVETGVAEQYF. CDR3 sequence (DNA): TGCAGCGTTGAAACAGGGGTGGCCGAGCAGTACTTC.

The chain carries TRBV27 and TRBJ2-7, with D perhaps given as TRBD1 or TRBD2 (6 bases each). This CDR3 contains 14 residues. Trimming took 1 base from V and 3 from J, leaving 10 bases between them. Germline CDR1 reads MNHEY; CDR2 reads SMNVEV (reference sequence). CDR3 nucleotides: TGTGCCAGCAGTTTATGGGGGGCCGGCTACGAGCAGTACTTC. Translated: CASSLWGAGYEQYF.

The gene calls are TRBV9 and TRBJ2-2, with a possible D match to TRBD1 (5 bases). Germline V CDR1 and CDR2: SGDLS, YYNGEE. Trimming removed 3 bases at V and 6 bases at J, with 15 bases between. The CDR3 length is 15 residues. The CDR3 sequence: CASSGSQGEAGELFF. CDR3 nucleotide sequence: TGTGCCAGCAGCGGATCCCAGGGTGAGGCCGGGGAGCTGTTTTTT.